The 25 T cell receptor beta chains in this list originate from one sample, sequenced in a study of blood T cell repertoires in COVID-19. The data were produced by immunoSEQ multiplex PCR, yet TCRdb's version contains in-frame clones alone and is incomplete. There are 250,000 or so clones in the sample; about 83% occur only once, and around 3.5% lies in the top ten. Sequencing input: PBMCs or T cells enriched from blood (not recorded which). These receptors all come from a woman in her thirties or forties who had been exposed to COVID-19.

The chain carries TRBV6-5 and TRBJ1-2, with TRBD1 matching over 8 bases. The CDR3 loop spans 14 amino acids. Germline CDR1 reads MNHEY; CDR2 reads SVGAGI. The junction had 11 bases not matched to a gene; V was cut back by 8 bases and J by 6 bases. The CDR3 DNA follows: TGTGCCAGCGGGACGACAGGGGCTCTGGATGGCTACACCTTC. Protein sequence: CASGTTGALDGYTF.

CDR3 coding DNA: TGTGCCAGCAGCTTTACTAGCGGGGGCGCCGGGGAGCTGTTTTTT. This encodes CASSFTSGGAGELFF. The chain is built from TRBV7-9 and TRBJ2-2, with 11 bases matching TRBD2. Trimming took 3 bases from V and 6 from J; bases not matched to a gene: 3. The V gene's germline CDR1 is SEHNR and CDR2 FQNEAQ (reference sequence). This CDR3 spans 15 amino acids.

The rearrangement links TRBV19 to TRBJ1-2, with 8 bases identical to TRBD1. CDR3 length: 12 amino acids. The germline V gene encodes CDR1 LNHDA and CDR2 SQIVND (reference sequence). With V trimmed by 11 bases and J by 4 bases, 6 bases remained unmatched. The CDR3 bases are TGTGCCGCGGAGGACAGGGCCTATGGCTACACCTTC. Encoded protein: CAAEDRAYGYTF.

This rearrangement joins TRBV9 to TRBJ2-5; 9 nucleotides match TRBD2. The ends lost 0 bases at V and 7 bases at J; junction bases unmatched: 10. CDR3 size: 16 residues. Germline V lookup: CDR1 SGDLS, CDR2 YYNGEE. The CDR3 loop reads CASSVAQLAGYGTQYF. CDR3 bases: TGTGCCAGCAGCGTAGCTCAACTAGCGGGCTATGGGACCCAGTACTTC.

This chain uses TRBV6-1 with TRBJ2-1; TRBD2 matches at 16 bases. Germline V gene data show CDR1 as MNHNS and CDR2 as SASEGT. Germline trimming cut 2 bases from V and 8 bases from J; bases unmatched to any gene: 6. This CDR3 comprises 17 residues. In nucleotides, the CDR3 is TGTGCCAGCAGTGAATTGGGACTAGCGGGGGGGTTGTATGAGCAGTTCTTC. It specifies CASSELGLAGGLYEQFF.

The chain carries TRBV27 and TRBJ1-4; the match to TRBD1 covers 12 bases. With 8 bases clipped from V and 8 bases from J, the junction kept 6 bases outside the gene matches. The CDR3 consists of 14 residues. The V gene's germline CDR1 is MNHEY and CDR2 SMNVEV (reference sequence). In DNA form, the CDR3 reads TGTGCCAGCGGACGGGACAGGGGGCGAGAAAAACTGTTTTTT. It yields the protein CASGRDRGREKLFF.

V usage is TRBV13 and J usage is TRBJ2-5; TRBD1 is a possible D gene (5 bases). V lost 4 bases to trimming and J lost 4 bases, with 13 bases between them. The CDR3 extends over 14 amino acids. Per the germline V gene, CDR1 is PRHDT and CDR2 is FYEKMQ (reference sequence). This CDR3 reads CASSSGHSGETQYF. DNA of the CDR3: TGTGCCAGCAGCTCAGGACATTCGGGAGAGACCCAGTACTTC.

In its sample, this clone was seen a few times. The chain combines TRBV7-2 with TRBJ2-2; 7 positions match TRBD1. After removal of 2 bases from V and 2 bases from J, the junction contained 5 bases not matched to a gene. The CDR3 contains 16 residues. Germline CDR1 reads SGHTA; CDR2 reads FQGNSA. The CDR3 DNA is TGTGCCAGCAGCTTATTCGGGACAGACAACACCGGGGAGCTGTTTTTT. Translated: CASSLFGTDNTGELFF.

This sequence joins TRBV27 and TRBJ1-6; D is unresolved. The V gene's germline CDR1 is MNHEY and CDR2 SMNVEV (reference sequence). This CDR3 spans 16 amino acids. Between the trimmed V and J ends, which lost 6 bases and 5 bases, there was a span of 17 bases. The CDR3 nucleotides read TGTGCCAGCAGGACCACGGGGAATGCGAATAATTCACCCCTCCACTTT. Translation gives CASRTTGNANNSPLHF.

A word on this clone: The same CDR3 can be traced to other DNA sequences in this sample. V is TRBV15 and J is TRBJ1-5, with 9 bases fitting TRBD1. CDR1 and CDR2 from the germline V gene are LNHNV and YYDKDF (reference sequence). Losses at the gene ends were 2 bases for V and 2 bases for J; bases not matched to a gene: 1. This CDR3 is built from 15 residues. The CDR3: CATSRRTGGNQPQHF. The CDR3 DNA is TGTGCCACCAGCAGACGGACAGGGGGCAATCAGCCCCAGCATTTT.

As concerns this clone: A junction end diverges from the germline sequence, so it may reflect a read error. The chain couples TRBV7-7 to TRBJ2-5, with TRBD2 identical over 10 bases. Germline CDR1 is SSHAT and CDR2 is FNYEAQ (reference sequence). CDR3 length: 14 residues. The CDR3 sequence is CASSLGTSAETQYF. The CDR3 DNA reads as TGTGCTAGCAGCTTAGGGACTAGCGCAGAGACCCAGTACTTC.

The V gene is TRBV19, the J gene TRBJ1-1, with D unresolved. The CDR3 consists of 12 residues. Per the germline V gene, CDR1 is LNHDA and CDR2 is SQIVND (reference sequence). The CDR3 sequence: CVGKARDTEAFF. In nucleotides, the CDR3 is TGTGTCGGTAAGGCGAGGGACACTGAAGCTTTCTTT.

This chain joins TRBV6-4 and TRBJ2-1; 10 nucleotides match TRBD1. Germline-derived CDR1 and CDR2 are MRHNA and SNTAGT. The CDR3 sequence is 15 residues long. The ends lost 4 bases at V and 6 bases at J; junction bases unmatched: 6. This CDR3 reads CASSVGTGVSNEQFF. The CDR3 coding sequence is TGTGCCAGCAGTGTCGGGACAGGGGTGTCCAATGAGCAGTTCTTC.

J is TRBJ2-5 and V is TRBV2; 7 nucleotides line up with TRBD1. The germline V gene has CDR1 SNHLY and CDR2 FYNNEI. This CDR3 comprises 13 residues. Trimming took 8 bases from V and 5 from J; bases not matched to a gene: 8. The CDR3: CASHRQGGETQYF. The DNA for the CDR3 is TGTGCCAGCCATAGACAGGGCGGGGAGACCCAGTACTTC.

V usage is TRBV15 and J usage is TRBJ1-1; D uncertain. From germline, CDR1 is LNHNV and CDR2 YYDKDF (reference sequence). Trimming left V 0 bases short and J 4 bases short, with 9 bases between. CDR3 length: 14 residues. The CDR3 loop reads CATSREDRGTEAFF. CDR3 nucleotides: TGTGCCACCAGCAGAGAAGACCGGGGCACTGAAGCTTTCTTT.

V gene TRBV3-1 (or the pseudogene TRBV3-2) combines with J gene TRBJ2-7, with 12 positions matching TRBD2. CDR1 and CDR2 from the germline V gene are LGHDT and YNNKEL (reference sequence). With V trimmed by 1 base and J by 3 bases, 22 bases remained unmatched. The CDR3 is made up of 22 amino acids. The CDR3 DNA sequence: TGTGCCAGCAGCCAAGTCTTGGGACGGACTAGCGGGGAGGTGCAAAACTACTACGAGCAGTACTTC. It translates to CASSQVLGRTSGEVQNYYEQYF.

The chain has TRBV9 and TRBJ2-7, with TRBD1 as a possible D gene (6 bases). With 4 bases removed from V and 0 bases from J, the gap between germline ends came to 17 bases. Germline V gene sequence: CDR1 SGDLS, CDR2 YYNGEE. This CDR3 contains 16 residues. CDR3 sequence: CASSLHRDTSSYEQYF. In DNA form, the CDR3 reads TGTGCCAGCAGCTTACACCGGGACACAAGCTCCTACGAGCAGTACTTC.

The sample holds a few counts of this clone. V gene TRBV5-1 combines with J gene TRBJ2-2, with 8 bases matching TRBD2. Germline CDR1 SGHRS, CDR2 YFSETQ. The CDR3 spans 16 residues. The ends lost 4 bases at V and 1 base at J; junction bases unmatched: 6. CDR3 amino acids: CASSPGGLGNTGELFF. CDR3 nucleotide sequence: TGCGCCAGCAGCCCGGGAGGGCTTGGGAACACCGGGGAGCTGTTTTTT.

The chain combines TRBV6-5 with TRBJ2-7; TRBD2 matches 12 bases. Germline CDR1 is MNHEY and CDR2 is SVGAGI. V lost 0 bases, J lost 3 bases, and 3 bases stayed unmatched. The CDR3 runs to 16 residues. CDR3 DNA sequence: TGTGCCAGCAGTTACTCCCAACTAGCGGGGGGCTACGAGCAGTACTTC. Encoded protein: CASSYSQLAGGYEQYF.

V usage is TRBV6-2 or TRBV6-3 and J usage is TRBJ2-7, with D unclear. Germline CDR1 and CDR2: MNHEY and SVGEGT. Trimming took off 4 bases at V and 0 bases at J, with 7 bases between the two ends. The CDR3 is 13 amino acids. The CDR3 DNA follows: TGTGCCAGCAGTTCCCATAGCTCCTACGAGCAGTACTTC. Amino acid sequence: CASSSHSSYEQYF.

CDR3 loop: CASSWESNQPQHF. CDR3 nucleotides: TGTGCCAGCAGTTGGGAGAGCAATCAGCCCCAGCATTTT. This chain uses TRBV7-2 with TRBJ1-5; D not certain. Deletions cut 6 bases from V and 1 base from J, with 7 bases between. In germline, CDR1 is SGHTA, CDR2 FQGNSA. CDR3 length equals 13 residues.

This rearrangement joins TRBV24-1 to TRBJ1-1; 7 bases map to TRBD1. This CDR3 has 14 amino acids. J lost 8 bases, V lost 4 bases, and 9 bases had no gene match. Germline V gives CDR1 KGHDR, CDR2 SFDVKD. The CDR3 protein is CATSDHGGTDEAFF. The CDR3 DNA reads as TGTGCCACCAGTGACCACGGAGGGACAGACGAAGCTTTCTTT.

This chain uses TRBV7-3 with TRBJ1-2; 7 nucleotides line up with TRBD1. CDR1 SGHTA and CDR2 FQGTGA come from the germline V gene. The CDR3 is 15 amino acids. Trimming took 5 bases from V and 8 from J; bases not matched to a gene: 14. The CDR3 sequence is CASSAWDSPSSGYTF. The CDR3 region has the DNA TGTGCCAGCAGCGCTTGGGACAGCCCATCGTCCGGCTACACCTTC.

This clone was found a few times. The chain recombines TRBV28 with TRBJ1-2, with TRBD1 matching over 8 bases. With 7 bases clipped from V and 4 bases from J, the junction kept 11 bases outside the gene matches. CDR1 is MDHEN and CDR2 is SYDVKM in the germline V gene. This CDR3 region has 15 residues. The CDR3 DNA sequence: TGTGCCAGCACCGATCGGACAGGGCGCTCCTATGGCTACACCTTC. Amino acids: CASTDRTGRSYGYTF.

The V gene is TRBV5-4, the J gene TRBJ1-3; no clear D. V gave up 0 bases and J gave up 0 bases, with 10 bases separating them. The germline V gene encodes CDR1 SGHNT and CDR2 YYREEE (reference sequence). The length of the CDR3 is 16 residues. In DNA form, the CDR3 reads TGTGCCAGCAGCTTGGCTGCAGGAATCTCTGGAAACACCATATATTTT. Amino acid sequence: CASSLAAGISGNTIYF.